What follows are 17 T cell receptor beta chains derived from one specimen sequenced in a study of T-cell memory formation after mild COVID-19. One entry per CDR3 protein results from TCRdb running MiXCR on the 5' RACE reads. The sample includes a few hundred thousand distinct CDR3 sequences, 8% to 9% of them seen just once. The sequenced material came from PBMCs or a T cell subset sorted from them (not recorded which). These receptors all stem from a man between 18 and 29 years old who had mild COVID-19 (a few samples of this study predate the infection). Cell type and time point are not known.

The V gene is TRBV7-9, the J gene TRBJ2-1, with 12 bases fitting TRBD2. J lost 9 bases, V lost 2 bases, and 8 bases had no gene match. The germline V gene encodes CDR1 SEHNR and CDR2 FQNEAQ (reference sequence). CDR3 length: 16 residues. The CDR3 here is CASSLRTSGTFFEQFF. For the CDR3, the DNA is TGTGCCAGCAGCTTAAGGACTAGCGGGACCTTCTTTGAGCAGTTCTTC.

This clonotype was detected a few times. The V gene is TRBV7-9, the J gene TRBJ1-1; 9 nucleotides line up with TRBD1. The V gene's germline CDR1 is SEHNR and CDR2 FQNEAQ (reference sequence). V lost 5 bases and J lost 8; bases outside the gene matches: 3. This CDR3 is built from 12 residues. Here the CDR3 DNA reads TGTGCCAGCAGCGTGGGGACAGGGGAAGCTTTCTTT. It codes for CASSVGTGEAFF.

This clonotype was observed at least ten times. V and J are TRBV20-1 and TRBJ1-1, with D maybe TRBD1 (5 bases). Looked up from germline, CDR1 is DFQATT and CDR2 is SNEGSKA (reference sequence). The CDR3 extends over 12 amino acids. With 5 bases removed from V and 4 bases from J, the gap between germline ends came to 11 bases. The CDR3 nucleotides are TGCAGTGCTCCCAGGGAAATCACTGAAGCTTTCTTT. Amino acid sequence: CSAPREITEAFF.

This clonotype came up a few times. The chain uses TRBV7-3 and TRBJ2-5; 14 bases are a match to TRBD2. Germline CDR1 SGHTA, CDR2 FQGTGA. The V segment lost 5 bases and the J segment 5 bases; nucleotides outside the gene matches: 7. The CDR3 spans 16 residues. This chain's CDR3 is CASSPTSGGAGETQYF. The CDR3 region has the DNA TGTGCCAGCAGCCCGACTAGCGGGGGGGCCGGTGAGACCCAGTACTTC.

This clonotype was seen a handful of times. The chain combines TRBV5-1 with TRBJ1-2, with D maybe TRBD1 (6 bases). In germline, CDR1 is SGHRS, CDR2 YFSETQ. The CDR3 loop spans 16 amino acids. V dropped 5 bases and J dropped 0 bases, with 17 bases sitting between them. The CDR3 DNA reads TGCGCCAGCAGATTTGGGGGCGGAAGAGCTAACTATGGCTACACCTTC. Residues: CASRFGGGRANYGYTF.

The rearrangement joins TRBV29-1 to TRBJ2-2, with a possible D match to TRBD2 (5 bases). From germline, CDR1 is SQVTM and CDR2 ANQGSEA. The CDR3 spans 14 residues. Trimming pared 7 bases from V and 4 bases from J, leaving 16 bases between. This CDR3 reads CSALRAAATGELFF. CDR3 nucleotides: TGCAGCGCCCTGAGGGCGGCAGCCACCGGGGAGCTGTTTTTT.

This clonotype was recorded a few times. This rearrangement joins TRBV2 to TRBJ2-1, with D possibly matching TRBD1 (5 bases). CDR1 and CDR2 from the germline V gene are SNHLY and FYNNEI. There are 16 residues in the CDR3. Trimming took off 3 bases at V and 0 bases at J, with 12 bases between the two ends. CDR3 sequence: CASSDDSLSSYNEQFF. The CDR3 nucleotides read TGTGCCAGCAGTGATGACAGCCTGAGCTCCTACAATGAGCAGTTCTTC. Complete variable domain (other parts from reference TRBV2 and TRBJ2-1): EPEVTQTPSHQVTQMGQEVILRCVPISNHLYFYWYRQILGQKVEFLVSFYNNEISEKSEIFDDQFSVERPDGSNFTLKIRSTKLEDSAMYFCASSDDSLSSYNEQFFGPGTRLTVL.

V and J are TRBV10-3 and TRBJ2-3, with TRBD2 identical over 11 bases. V was clipped by 7 bases and J by 0 bases; unmatched bases: 6. Germline V gene lookup returns CDR1 ENHRY and CDR2 SYGVKD. The CDR3 is made up of 16 amino acids. CDR3 coding DNA: TGTGCCATCAAAACGGGACTAGCGGTTAGCACAGATACGCAGTATTTT. Protein product: CAIKTGLAVSTDTQYF.

The sample holds many counts of this clonotype. The V gene is TRBV6-5, the J gene TRBJ2-3; 12 bases agree with TRBD2. The CDR3 length is 16 residues. After removal of 4 bases from V and 2 bases from J, the junction contained 4 bases not matched to a gene. Germline V gene sequence: CDR1 MNHEY, CDR2 SVGAGI. The DNA for the CDR3 is TGTGCCAGCAGTTCTCTAGCGGGGGGGAACACAGATACGCAGTATTTT. It codes for CASSSLAGGNTDTQYF.

This clonotype appeared a few times. The J gene is TRBJ2-1, the V gene TRBV12-3 or TRBV12-4; D is unresolved. This CDR3 is built from 15 residues. The V end lost 1 base, the J end lost 0 bases, and 7 bases lay between the germline ends. The CDR3 loop reads CASSLGQFSYNEQFF. The DNA of the CDR3 is TGTGCCAGCAGTTTAGGGCAGTTCTCCTACAATGAGCAGTTCTTC.

This clonotype showed up just a few times. CDR3 DNA sequence: TGTGCCAGCAGCCCTACTAGCGGGGTTGGCAGTGAGCAGTTCTTC. Encoded protein: CASSPTSGVGSEQFF. This rearrangement joins TRBV7-2 to TRBJ2-1; 10 bases match TRBD2. This CDR3 is built from 15 residues. V was clipped by 5 bases and J by 9 bases; unmatched bases: 10. CDR1 is SGHTA, CDR2 FQGNSA, per germline. Together with reference TRBV7-2 and TRBJ2-1, the CDR3 gives the full variable domain: GAGVSQSPSNKVTEKGKDVELRCDPISGHTALYWYRQSLGQGLEFLIYFQGNSAPDKSGLPSDRFSAERTGGSVSTLTIQRTQQEDSAVYLCASSPTSGVGSEQFFGPGTRLTVL.

V and J are TRBV7-9 and TRBJ2-7, with unresolved D. Looked up from germline, CDR1 is SEHNR and CDR2 is FQNEAQ (reference sequence). Trimming removed 1 base at V and 4 bases at J, with 8 bases between. This CDR3 has 13 residues. The CDR3 region has the DNA TGTGCCAGCAGCTTAGAAGCCTTTTACGAGCAGTACGTC. Residues: CASSLEAFYEQYV.

This clonotype was picked up a small number of times. The V and J genes are TRBV7-2 and TRBJ1-1; D call uncertain. Germline CDR1 reads SGHTA; CDR2 reads FQGNSA. Trimming stripped 3 bases from V and 6 bases from J, with 8 bases between. The CDR3 totals 12 residues. CDR3: CASSFGSAEAFF. The CDR3 DNA is TGTGCCAGCAGCTTTGGGAGCGCTGAAGCTTTCTTT.

This clonotype turned up a few times. The gene calls are TRBV12-3 or TRBV12-4 and TRBJ2-7; TRBD1 aligns across 11 bases. CDR3 size: 15 residues. J lost 4 bases, V lost 5 bases, and 7 bases had no gene match. CDR3 DNA sequence: TGTGCCAGCAGTCTTTACCGGGACAGGGGGTACGAGCAGTACTTC. The encoded protein is CASSLYRDRGYEQYF.

There are many counts of this clonotype. This chain connects TRBV27 to TRBJ2-3, with D perhaps matching TRBD2 (6 bases). V was clipped by 7 bases and J by 4 bases, with 15 bases between them. Germline V gene sequence: CDR1 MNHEY, CDR2 SMNVEV (reference sequence). The CDR3 covers 14 residues. CDR3 sequence (DNA): TGTGCCAGCATGGCCCTAGCGAAGCCAGATACGCAGTATTTT. It yields the protein CASMALAKPDTQYF.

There are many counts of this clonotype. J is TRBJ2-3 and V is TRBV5-1, with no clear D. V dropped 5 bases and J dropped 6 bases, with 10 bases sitting between them. The CDR3 contains 12 residues. Germline V gene sequence: CDR1 SGHRS, CDR2 YFSETQ. The CDR3 DNA sequence: TGCGCCAGCAGGGCTGATGCGGATACGCAGTATTTT. Its translation is CASRADADTQYF.

This rearrangement joins TRBV6-6 to TRBJ2-5; a weak D match, TRBD2 (6 bases). Trimming shortened V by 3 bases and J by 6 bases, and 20 bases separated the two germline ends. The length of the CDR3 is 16 residues. Germline V gene data show CDR1 as MNHNY and CDR2 as SVGAGI (reference sequence). CDR3 protein: CASSYYPLEGQKTQYF. The CDR3 coding sequence is TGTGCCAGCAGTTATTACCCCTTGGAGGGGCAGAAGACCCAGTACTTC.